Described below is a single T cell receptor beta chain sequence and its context. These data originate in a study of blood T cell repertoires in COVID-19. Repertoires were generated with immunoSEQ multiplex PCR, while TCRdb's copy carries only in-frame clones and drops some. This table holds 300,000 to 400,000 clones, approximately 89% found once. This TCR was recovered from a woman aged 60 to 75 with COVID-19, enrolled during active disease. Specimen: peripheral blood.

Here the CDR3 reads CASSQEQGELNYGYTF. Written as DNA, the CDR3 is TGTGCCAGCAGCCAAGAACAGGGGGAGCTAAACTATGGCTACACCTTC. The chain joins TRBV3-1 (or the pseudogene TRBV3-2) to TRBJ1-2; TRBD1 matches at 8 bases. The CDR3 is 16 residues long. V lost 0 bases to trimming and J lost 2 bases; unmatched junction nucleotides: 5. In germline, CDR1 is LGHDT, CDR2 YNNKEL (reference sequence).